This TCR beta chain comes out of a study of shared clonotypes between healthy human individuals. Overall study results and limits: Tissue TCR repertoires likely differ from these blood-only repertoires. The small donor group covered limited genetic and exposure diversity.

V dropped 4 bases and J dropped 6 bases, with 16 bases sitting between them. From germline, CDR1 is SGHNT and CDR2 YENEEA. CDR3 length: 15 amino acids. This clone was counted only a few times. Its antigen is still unknown. Assay: immunoSEQ multiplex PCR; the TCRdb copy retains only in-frame clones and omits some. The sample consists of under 750,000 clones, 55% to 75% of them appearing once. Memory CD4+ cells were the fraction left after CD45RA+ naive selection. This clonotype was sampled from a woman in her twenties or thirties in good health. The chain couples TRBV11-3 to TRBJ2-1, with D possibly TRBD2 on 7 matching bases. Sequencing input: memory CD4+ T cells sorted from blood. Regarding subset: CD45RA-negative fraction. The CDR3 spells CASSSLGGGSNEQFF. The CDR3 DNA is TGTGCCAGCAGCTCGCTGGGCGGGGGCTCCAATGAGCAGTTCTTC.